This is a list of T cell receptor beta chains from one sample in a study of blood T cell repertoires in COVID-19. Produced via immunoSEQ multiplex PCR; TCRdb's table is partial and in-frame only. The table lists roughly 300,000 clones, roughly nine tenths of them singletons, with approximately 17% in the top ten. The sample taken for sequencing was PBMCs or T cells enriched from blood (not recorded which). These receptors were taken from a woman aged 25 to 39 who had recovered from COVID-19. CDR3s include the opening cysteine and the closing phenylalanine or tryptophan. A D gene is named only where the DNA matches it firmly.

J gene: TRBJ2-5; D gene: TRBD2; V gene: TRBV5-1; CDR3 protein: CASSLLTSGGAETQYF
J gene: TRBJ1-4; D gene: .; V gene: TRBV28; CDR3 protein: CASSLQGAPRGGKLFF
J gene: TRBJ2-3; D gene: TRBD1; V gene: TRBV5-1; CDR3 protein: CASSDYRGADTQYF
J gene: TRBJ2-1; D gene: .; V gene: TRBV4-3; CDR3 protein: CASSQDRDNEQFF
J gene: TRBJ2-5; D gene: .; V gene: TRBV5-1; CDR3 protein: CASSLVGQKETQYF
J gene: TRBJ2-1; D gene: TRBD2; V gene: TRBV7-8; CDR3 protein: CASSLEAGGPYNEQFF
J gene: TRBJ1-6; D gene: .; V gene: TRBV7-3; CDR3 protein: CASSLTFARPQDNSPLHF
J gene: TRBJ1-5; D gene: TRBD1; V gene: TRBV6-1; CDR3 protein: CASSVPGTGVLIGNQPQHF
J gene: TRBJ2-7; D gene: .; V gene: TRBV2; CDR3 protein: CASGQGWGYEQYF
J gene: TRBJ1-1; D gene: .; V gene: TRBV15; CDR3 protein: CATSSTTGNTEAFF
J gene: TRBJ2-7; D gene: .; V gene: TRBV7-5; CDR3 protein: CARSLVGNEQYF
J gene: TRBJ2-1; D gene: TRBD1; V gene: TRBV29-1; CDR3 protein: CSDRDRGTNEQFF
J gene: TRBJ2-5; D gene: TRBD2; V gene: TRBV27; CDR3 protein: CASIRLAGGSETQYF
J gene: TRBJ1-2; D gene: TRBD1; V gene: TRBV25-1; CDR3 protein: CASSAQGDYGYTF